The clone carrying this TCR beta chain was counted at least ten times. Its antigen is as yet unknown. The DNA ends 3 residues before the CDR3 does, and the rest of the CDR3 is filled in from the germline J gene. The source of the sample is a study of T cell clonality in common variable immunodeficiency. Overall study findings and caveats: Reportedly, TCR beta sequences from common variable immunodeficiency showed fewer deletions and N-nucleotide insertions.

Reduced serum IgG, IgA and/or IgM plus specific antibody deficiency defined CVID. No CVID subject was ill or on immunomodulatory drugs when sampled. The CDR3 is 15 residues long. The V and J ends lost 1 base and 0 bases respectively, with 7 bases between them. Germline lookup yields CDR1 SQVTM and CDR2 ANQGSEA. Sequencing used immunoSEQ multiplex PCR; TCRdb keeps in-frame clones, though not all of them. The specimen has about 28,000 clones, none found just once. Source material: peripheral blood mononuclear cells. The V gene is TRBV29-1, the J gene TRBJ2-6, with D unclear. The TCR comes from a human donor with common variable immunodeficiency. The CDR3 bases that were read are TGCAGCGTTGAAGTAGGCGGCTCTGGGGCCAACGTC. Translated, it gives CSVEVGGSGANV. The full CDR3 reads CSVEVGGSGANVLTF. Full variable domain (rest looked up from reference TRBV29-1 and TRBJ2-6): SAVISQKPSRDICQRGTSLTIQCQVDSQVTMMFWYRQQPGQSLTLIATANQGSEATYESGFVIDKFPISRPNLTFSTLTVSNMSPEDSSIYLCSVEVGGSGANVLTFGAGSRLTVL.